This T cell receptor beta chain was profiled in a study of blood T cells in healthy people across ages. Only a few counts were recorded for this clonotype. Its antigen is still unknown. A second about 7 to 11 cycle PCR used barcoded and J-beta primers. TCRdb called the 5' RACE reads again in MiXCR, with one record for every CDR3 protein. The table includes 800,000 to 900,000 distinct CDR3 sequences, 62% detected once. The germline V and J ends were trimmed by 5 bases and 2 bases, with 4 bases remaining between them. CDR1 LNHDA and CDR2 SQIVND come from the germline V gene (reference sequence). The CDR3 spans 12 residues. Study-wide results and caveats: More naive CD4+ cells and higher diversity were found in long-lived than in aged donors.

The J gene is TRBJ2-1, the V gene TRBV19; unclear D gene. Sequenced sample: blood. The clonotype was recovered from a man aged 25-45 years in good health. The CDR3 sequence is CASSHPYNEQFF. The CDR3 region has the DNA TGTGCCAGTAGTCACCCCTACAATGAGCAGTTCTTC.